This paragraph reports one T cell receptor (beta chain). Its recognized antigen is unknown. Base qualities are not at hand, and no much larger clone is one base apart. The time point tag for this specimen amounts to: cycle 2 day 1 (C2D1) of nivolumab. Every trial patient had relapsed after autologous stem cell transplantation, and cohorts A, B and C differed in prior brentuximab vedotin exposure. A total of approximately 51 patients with relapsed/refractory classical Hodgkin lymphoma made up the trial cohort, and each patient's best overall response was complete response, partial response or progressive disease. Trial patients were treated with single-agent nivolumab in the multi-cohort phase II CheckMate 205 trial. An independent review committee assessed best overall response by applying the 2007 International Working Group response criteria. PBMCs from the trial were collected at three points: immediately before nivolumab initiation (C1D1), and during therapy at cycle 2 day 1 and cycle 4 day 1. Peripheral blood was collected in 8 mL Vacutainer Cell Preparation Tubes, from which PBMCs were isolated by centrifugation and then cryopreserved.

V drops 3 bases and J drops 0 bases, leaving 9 bases in between. The CDR3 spans 15 residues, from the cysteine through the phenylalanine. Here the CDR3 DNA is all that survives: 45 bases in frame from base 1. The CDR1 and CDR2 encoded by the germline V gene (reference sequence) are LNHNV and YYDKDF. This sample is drawn from a study of PD-1 blockade in classical Hodgkin lymphoma (dated by TCRdb to the early 2020s). Regarding the research as a whole: Nivolumab dosing was 3 mg/kg intravenously every 2 weeks, continuing until either disease progression or unacceptable toxicity. The study used TCR beta sequencing and CyTOF to define a peripheral blood immune signature of response to PD-1 blockade in classical Hodgkin lymphoma.

Genomic DNA was isolated using the Qiagen DNeasy kit from unsorted PBMCs as well as from negatively selected CD4+ and CD8+ fractions. TCR beta CDR3 regions were amplified by immunoSEQ multiplex PCR using primers annealing to V and J segments. A synthetic immune receptor repertoire was used to minimize amplification bias, and any remaining bias was removed computationally after sequencing. The paper's data handling went like this. Repertoire diversity was quantified as the Shannon entropy index using custom Python scripts. Unsorted, CD4+ and CD8+ repertoires were analyzed separately, except in combined analyses where CD4+ and CD8+ sequences were merged in silico. A clone counted as expanded when the clone's frequency after treatment rose at least 2-fold relative to C1D1, and clones undetected at baseline were given a pseudocount of 0.5. Clones with 0 or 1 copy at C1D1 were defined as singleton clones, while clones with 2 or more copies were defined as non-singleton clones. Clones expanded in unsorted samples were labelled as CD4+, CD8+ or unknown by matching protein sequences in sorted samples from the same patient. Wilcoxon tests were applied to paired samples to test diversity changes from C1D1 to C4D1. TCRdb took over this immuneACCESS table, retaining in-frame rearrangements with V and J assigned. Such tables are incomplete; in checked studies, under half of the missing clones stem from an unresolved V gene, and the remainder is unexplained. The V and J calls and the clone size are those of that table, but D and trimming were determined from the DNA. The sample includes 100,000 to 120,000 clones, with nearly 90% observed a single time. The ten largest clones take up 15% to 20% of the sample.

The investigation overall reported the following: A significant rise by C4D1 was seen in CD4+ but not CD8+ TCR diversity (p=0.0027 vs p=0.16), with the rise being most apparent in complete responders (p=0.02). Baseline TCR diversity was reported as lower in newly diagnosed patients than in healthy donors, and lower still in relapsed/refractory patients. Lower diversity was observed in patients in whom nivolumab was started less than 1 year after ASCT, and these patients were excluded from later analyses so that confounding by immune reconstitution would be avoided. Among trial patients, those achieving complete response had baseline diversity similar to that of newly diagnosed patients, while diversity was significantly lower in partial responders and progressors. The study was restricted to a single clinical trial cohort, and the causes of repertoire differences, possibly disease activity or prior therapy, were left undefined.

The chain links TRBV15 with TRBJ1-3; the D gene assignment is ambiguous. The source of this sequence is a human donor with classical Hodgkin lymphoma. This material consisted of peripheral blood mononuclear cells (PBMCs), taken before the second cycle of nivolumab. The DNA sequence reads TGTGCCACCAGCAGTTCAGATCTCTCTGGAAACACCATATATTTT. This sequence encodes CATSSSDLSGNTIYF. The CDR3, completed at both ends by the reference TRBV15 and TRBJ1-3 genes, gives the full variable domain DAMVIQNPRYQVTQFGKPVTLSCSQTLNHNVMYWYQQKSSQAPKLLFHYYDKDFNNEADTPDNFQSRRPNTSFCFLDIRSPGLGDTAMYLCATSSSDLSGNTIYFGEGSWLTVV.